This TCR beta chain was recorded in a study of T cell repertoires in cytomegalovirus infection. Looking at the study overall: An indication of both CMV infection and matching HLA type came from public TCR beta signatures. Notes on the study in general: Clonotypes of TCR beta that were HLA-C-restricted and CMV-specific dominated the ex vivo response. Pooled public TCR beta family frequency picked out CMV carriers with the relevant HLA.

This clonotype was observed a handful of times. Its antigen is not identified. Using its own MiXCR run on the reads, TCRdb lists one record per CDR3 protein. The data show about 110,000 distinct CDR3 sequences, with about 9.4% seen just once and approximately 33% held by the top ten. The CDR3 runs to 12 residues. V was trimmed by 3 bases and J by 1 base, leaving 3 bases between them. The germline CDR1 and CDR2 sequences are SGHTA and FQGNSA. V and J are TRBV7-2 and TRBJ1-1; D remains unclear. Sequenced input: PBMCs, sequenced either directly or after in vitro stimulation (not recorded which). The TCR was taken from a human donor in good health (CMV status not recorded). Some clones in this sample may be carry-over from other donors' samples. In DNA, the CDR3 is TGTGCCAGCAGCTTCTCGAACACTGAAGCTTTCTTT. Residues: CASSFSNTEAFF.